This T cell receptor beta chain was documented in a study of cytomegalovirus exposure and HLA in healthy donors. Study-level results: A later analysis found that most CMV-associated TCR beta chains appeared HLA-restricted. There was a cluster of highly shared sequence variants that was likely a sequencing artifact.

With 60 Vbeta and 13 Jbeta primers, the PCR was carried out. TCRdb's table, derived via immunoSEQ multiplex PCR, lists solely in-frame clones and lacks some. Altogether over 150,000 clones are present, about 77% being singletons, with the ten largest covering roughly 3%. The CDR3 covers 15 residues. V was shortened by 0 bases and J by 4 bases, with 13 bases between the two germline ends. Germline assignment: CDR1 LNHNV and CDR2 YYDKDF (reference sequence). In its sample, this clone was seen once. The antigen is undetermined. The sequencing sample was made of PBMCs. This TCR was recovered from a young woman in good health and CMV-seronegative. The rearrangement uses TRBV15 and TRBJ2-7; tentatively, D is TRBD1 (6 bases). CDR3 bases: TGTGCCACCAGCAGAGATCGGGCCAGGGGTTACGAGCAGTACTTC. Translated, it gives CATSRDRARGYEQYF.